These T cell receptor beta chains were read from a single sample in a study of PD-1 blockade in classical Hodgkin lymphoma. Profiling relied on immunoSEQ multiplex PCR, and the TCRdb table lists in-frame clones only, not all of them. The data show 100,000 or so clones, roughly 91% seen once. Source: peripheral blood mononuclear cells (PBMCs), taken before the fourth cycle of nivolumab. The receptors derive from a human donor with classical Hodgkin lymphoma. The CDR3 runs from the conserved cysteine through the conserved F or W. A D gene is named only where the DNA matches it firmly. Part of the rows lack a size; the others show once, few, many or a class for expanded clones.

v_gene	abundance	j_gene	d_gene	CDR3nt	CDR3aa
TRBV11-3	.	TRBJ2-3	.	TGTGCCAGCAGCTTTGGGGTAACTACGCAGTATTTT	CASSFGVTTQYF
TRBV29-1	.	TRBJ1-2	.	TGCAGCGTAAATGACGCAGGCTATGGCTACACCTTC	CSVNDAGYGYTF
TRBV28	once	TRBJ1-2	.	TGTGCCAGCAGTTTATTGTCTCGTCCGGGAGGGGGCTACACCTTC	CASSLLSRPGGGYTF
TRBV7-9	once	TRBJ2-7	.	TGTGCCAGCAGCCCCTCAGGGGCGATGGAATACGAGCAGTACTTC	CASSPSGAMEYEQYF
TRBV28	.	TRBJ2-7	.	TGTGCCAGCCAGGGGGGGGCGGCCTACGAGCAGTACTTC	CASQGGAAYEQYF
TRBV29-1	.	TRBJ2-3	TRBD1	TGCAGCGTTGAAGATTCCAGGGGGCCCGGTACGCAGTATTTT	CSVEDSRGPGTQYF
TRBV30	.	TRBJ2-1	.	TGTGCCTGGAGTGTGTGGGTCCCGGGAGTGGGCAATGAGCAGTTCTTC	CAWSVWVPGVGNEQFF
TRBV18	.	TRBJ2-7	TRBD1	TGTGCCAGCCATGGGGACAGAACCTACGAGCAGTACTTC	CASHGDRTYEQYF
TRBV6-1	.	TRBJ1-5	.	TGTGCCACAACGGGCCGATTCAATCAGCCCCAGCATTTT	CATTGRFNQPQHF
TRBV9	.	TRBJ2-5	.	TGTGCCAGCAGCATCCGGAACACCGCGGGGGAGACCCAGTACTTC	CASSIRNTAGETQYF
TRBV4-2	.	TRBJ2-7	TRBD2	TGTGCCAGCAGCCAAGAAGCTAGCGGGGACTCCTACGAGCAGTACTTC	CASSQEASGDSYEQYF
TRBV5-1	.	TRBJ2-5	.	TGTGCCAGCAGCTTGCAGTTTCGGGAGACCCAGTACTTC	CASSLQFRETQYF
TRBV6-6	.	TRBJ1-1	TRBD1	TGTGCCAGCAGCCGTGGACAGGGGGGGACTGAAGCTTTCTTT	CASSRGQGGTEAFF